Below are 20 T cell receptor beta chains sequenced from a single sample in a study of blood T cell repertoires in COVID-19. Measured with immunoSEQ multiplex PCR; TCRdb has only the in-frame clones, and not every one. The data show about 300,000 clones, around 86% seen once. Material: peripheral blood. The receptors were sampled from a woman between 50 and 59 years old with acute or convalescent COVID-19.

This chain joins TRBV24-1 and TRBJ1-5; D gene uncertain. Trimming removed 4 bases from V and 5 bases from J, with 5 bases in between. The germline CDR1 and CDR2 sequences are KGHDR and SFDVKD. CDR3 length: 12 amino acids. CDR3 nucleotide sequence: TGTGCCACCAGTGAGGAGGATCAGCCCCAGCATTTT. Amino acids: CATSEEDQPQHF.

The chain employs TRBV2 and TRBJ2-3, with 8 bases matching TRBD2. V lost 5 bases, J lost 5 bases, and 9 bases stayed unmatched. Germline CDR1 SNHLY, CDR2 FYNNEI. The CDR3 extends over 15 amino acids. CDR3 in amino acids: CASSLSGRIGDTQYF. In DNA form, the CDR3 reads TGTGCCAGCAGTCTAAGCGGGAGAATTGGAGATACGCAGTATTTT.

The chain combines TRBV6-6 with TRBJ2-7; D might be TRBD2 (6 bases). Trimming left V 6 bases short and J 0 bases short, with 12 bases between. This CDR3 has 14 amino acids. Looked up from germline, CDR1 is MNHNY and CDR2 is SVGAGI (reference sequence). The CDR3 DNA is TGTGCCAGCAGATCGGGACTCCTCTCCTACGAGCAGTACTTC. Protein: CASRSGLLSYEQYF.

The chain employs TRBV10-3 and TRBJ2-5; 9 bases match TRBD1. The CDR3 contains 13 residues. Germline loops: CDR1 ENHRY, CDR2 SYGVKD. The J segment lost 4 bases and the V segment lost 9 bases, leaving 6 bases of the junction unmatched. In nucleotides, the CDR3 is TGTGCCATTCTACAGGGGGCCGGAGAGACCCAGTACTTC. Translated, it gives CAILQGAGETQYF.

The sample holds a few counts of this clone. CDR3 in DNA: TGCGCCAGCATCTCCTACACAGATACGCAGTATTTT. It codes for CASISYTDTQYF. The chain carries TRBV5-1 and TRBJ2-3; D is uncertain. Trimming removed 6 bases from V and 2 bases from J, with 7 bases in between. The CDR3 totals 12 residues. Per the germline V gene, CDR1 is SGHRS and CDR2 is YFSETQ.

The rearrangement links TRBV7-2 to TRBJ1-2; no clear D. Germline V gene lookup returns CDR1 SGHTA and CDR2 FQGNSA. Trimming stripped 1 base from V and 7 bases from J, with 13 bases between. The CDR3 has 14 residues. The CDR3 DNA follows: TGTGCCAGCAGCTTAGTCGCGGGGTCGGCTGGCTACACCTTC. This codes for CASSLVAGSAGYTF.

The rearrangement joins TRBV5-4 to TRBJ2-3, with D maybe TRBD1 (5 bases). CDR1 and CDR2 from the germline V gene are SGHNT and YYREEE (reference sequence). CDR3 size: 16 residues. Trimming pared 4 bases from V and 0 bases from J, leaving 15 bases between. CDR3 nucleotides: TGTGCCAGCAGCCGAAGCTCGAAGGGGAGCACAGATACGCAGTATTTT. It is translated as CASSRSSKGSTDTQYF. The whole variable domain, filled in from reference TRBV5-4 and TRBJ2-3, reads ETGVTQSPTHLIKTRGQQVTLRCSSQSGHNTVSWYQQALGQGPQFIFQYYREEENGRGNFPPRFSGLQFPNYSSELNVNALELDDSALYLCASSRSSKGSTDTQYFGPGTRLTVL.

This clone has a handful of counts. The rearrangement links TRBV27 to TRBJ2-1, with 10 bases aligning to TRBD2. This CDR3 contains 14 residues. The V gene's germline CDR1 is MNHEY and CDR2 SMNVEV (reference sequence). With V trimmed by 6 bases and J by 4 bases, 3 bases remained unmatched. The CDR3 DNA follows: TGTGCCAGCAGGCAGCGGGGGGGATACAATGAGCAGTTCTTC. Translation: CASRQRGGYNEQFF.

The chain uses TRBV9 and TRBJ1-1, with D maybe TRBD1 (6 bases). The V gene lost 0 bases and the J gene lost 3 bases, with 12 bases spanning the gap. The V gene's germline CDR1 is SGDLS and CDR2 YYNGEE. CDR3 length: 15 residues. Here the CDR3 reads CASSVGGQKDTEAFF. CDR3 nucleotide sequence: TGTGCCAGCAGCGTAGGAGGACAGAAGGACACTGAAGCTTTCTTT.

This CDR3 is CASAGAPGEQYF. The CDR3 DNA reads TGTGCCAGCGCCGGTGCTCCGGGGGAGCAGTACTTC. The gene calls are TRBV28 and TRBJ2-7; weak D call: TRBD2 (5 bases). Germline-derived CDR1 and CDR2 are MDHEN and SYDVKM. V lost 8 bases and J lost 7, with 15 bases in between. The CDR3 consists of 12 residues.

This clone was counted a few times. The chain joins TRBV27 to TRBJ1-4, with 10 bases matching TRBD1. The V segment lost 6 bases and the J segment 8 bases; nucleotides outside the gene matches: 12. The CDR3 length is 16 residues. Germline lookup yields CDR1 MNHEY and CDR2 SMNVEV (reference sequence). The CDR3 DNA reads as TGTGCCAGCAGCCCCGGGACAGGGGAGAAAAGAGAAAAACTGTTTTTT. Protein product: CASSPGTGEKREKLFF.

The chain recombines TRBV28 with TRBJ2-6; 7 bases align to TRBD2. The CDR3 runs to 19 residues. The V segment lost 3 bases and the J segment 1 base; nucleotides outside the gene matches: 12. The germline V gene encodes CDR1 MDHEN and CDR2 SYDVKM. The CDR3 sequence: CASSFGRGSWVSGANVLTF. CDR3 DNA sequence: TGTGCCAGCAGTTTCGGTCGCGGGAGCTGGGTATCTGGGGCCAACGTCCTGACTTTC.

Written as DNA, the CDR3 is TGTGCCAGCAGTTATCCAGGGGGCGCCGGCTATGGCTACACCTTC. It encodes CASSYPGGAGYGYTF. The chain joins TRBV6-5 to TRBJ1-2; TRBD1 matches 8 bases. Germline V CDR1 and CDR2: MNHEY, SVGAGI. This CDR3 has 15 amino acids. V lost 3 bases, J lost 4 bases, and 7 bases stayed unmatched.

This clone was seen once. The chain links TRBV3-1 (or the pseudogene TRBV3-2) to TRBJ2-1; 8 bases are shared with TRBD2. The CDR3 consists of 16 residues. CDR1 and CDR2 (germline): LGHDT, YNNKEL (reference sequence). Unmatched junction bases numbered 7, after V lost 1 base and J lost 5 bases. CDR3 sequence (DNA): TGTGCCAGCAGCCAAGTAGGGCTAGCGGGTCACAATGAGCAGTTCTTC. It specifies CASSQVGLAGHNEQFF.

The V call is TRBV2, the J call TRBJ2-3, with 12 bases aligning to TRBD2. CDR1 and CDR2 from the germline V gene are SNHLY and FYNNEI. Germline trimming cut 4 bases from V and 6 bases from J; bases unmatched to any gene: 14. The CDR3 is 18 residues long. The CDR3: CASSAPRGLAGPTDTQYF. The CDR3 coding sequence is TGTGCCAGCAGTGCCCCGCGAGGACTAGCGGGACCTACGGATACGCAGTATTTT.

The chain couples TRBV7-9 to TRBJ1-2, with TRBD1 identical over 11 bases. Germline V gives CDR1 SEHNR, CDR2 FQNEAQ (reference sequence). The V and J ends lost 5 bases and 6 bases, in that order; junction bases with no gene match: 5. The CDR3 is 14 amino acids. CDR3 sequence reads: CASSRDRGEDGYTF. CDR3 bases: TGTGCCAGCAGCAGGGACAGGGGGGAAGATGGCTACACCTTC.

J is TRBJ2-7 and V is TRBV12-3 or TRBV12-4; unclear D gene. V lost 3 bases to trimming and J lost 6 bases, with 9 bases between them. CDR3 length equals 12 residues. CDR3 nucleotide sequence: TGTGCCAGCAGTTTCGCCGGGTTCGAGCAGTACTTC. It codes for CASSFAGFEQYF.

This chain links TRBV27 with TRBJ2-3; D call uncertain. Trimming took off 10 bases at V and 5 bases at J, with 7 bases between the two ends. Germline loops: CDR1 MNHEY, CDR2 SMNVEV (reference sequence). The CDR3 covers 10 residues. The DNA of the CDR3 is TGTGCCAAATCCGGAGATACGCAGTATTTT. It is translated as CAKSGDTQYF.

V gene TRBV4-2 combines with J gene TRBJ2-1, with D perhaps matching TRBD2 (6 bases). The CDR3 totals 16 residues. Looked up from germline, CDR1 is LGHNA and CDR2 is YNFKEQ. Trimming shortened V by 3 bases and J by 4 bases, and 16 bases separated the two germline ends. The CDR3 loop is CASSQSGLDGYNEQFF. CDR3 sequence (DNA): TGTGCCAGCAGCCAGTCGGGACTCGATGGGTACAATGAGCAGTTCTTC.

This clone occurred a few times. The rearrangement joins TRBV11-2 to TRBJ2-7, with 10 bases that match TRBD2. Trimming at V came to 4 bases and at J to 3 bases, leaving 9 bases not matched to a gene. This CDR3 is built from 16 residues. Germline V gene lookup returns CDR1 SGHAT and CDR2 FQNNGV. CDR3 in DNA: TGTGCCAGCAGCTCACCAACTAGCGGGACCATCTACGAGCAGTACTTC. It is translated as CASSSPTSGTIYEQYF.